Below are 18 T cell receptor beta chains sequenced from a single sample in a study of identical twins (dated by TCRdb to the mid-2010s). Library method: 5' RACE. This sample was sequenced with an Illumina HiSeq 2000. TCRdb reprocessing: public reads trimmed at Q25 with fastp, clones called with MiXCR, in-frame beta chains kept. Merged by CDR3 protein, the rows form single entries marked with the most common genes and DNA. The sample table records 400,000 to 550,000 distinct CDR3 sequences; more than 20% of these occur just once. The ten largest clones represent 2.5% to 3.5% of the sample. This sample was also put to use in a study of T cells expressing NK-cell markers.

Sequencing was carried out using CD4+ T cells sorted from blood. The receptor set was obtained from a woman between 18 and 29 years old in good health.

The gene calls are TRBV14 and TRBJ2-1; the D call may be TRBD1 or TRBD2 (5 bases each). The CDR3 is made up of 13 amino acids. V was cut by 5 bases and J by 4 bases, with 9 bases left in between. The V gene's germline CDR1 is SGHDN and CDR2 FVKESK. CDR3 in amino acids: CASSRGDYNEQFF. The CDR3 coding sequence is TGTGCCAGCAGCAGAGGGGATTACAATGAGCAGTTCTTC.

The chain links TRBV25-1 to TRBJ2-7, with TRBD1 identical over 9 bases. Germline loops: CDR1 MGHDK, CDR2 SYGVNS. The CDR3 covers 13 residues. V lost 6 bases, J lost 8 bases, and 8 bases stayed unmatched. CDR3 residues: CASSPPGTGKQYF. CDR3 DNA: TGTGCCAGCAGCCCCCCCGGGACAGGGAAGCAGTACTTC.

This clonotype was counted at least ten times. The chain uses TRBV14 and TRBJ2-7; 9 bases align to TRBD2. Germline loops: CDR1 SGHDN, CDR2 FVKESK. Trimming cost V 4 bases and J 4 bases; bases outside gene matches: 2. The length of the CDR3 is 13 residues. The CDR3 reads CASSLAGVYEQYF. CDR3 sequence (DNA): TGTGCCAGCAGCCTAGCGGGAGTATACGAGCAGTACTTC.

The rearrangement uses TRBV20-1 and TRBJ2-1, with D unclear. This CDR3 is 13 amino acids long. The ends were cut back, 6 bases at V and 9 bases at J, with 18 bases in the middle. Germline lookup yields CDR1 DFQATT and CDR2 SNEGSKA (reference sequence). The CDR3 DNA reads TGCAGTGCCCCTAAGTCGGATCCGGGTGAGCAGTTCTTC. Protein product: CSAPKSDPGEQFF.

This sequence joins TRBV6-1 and TRBJ2-4, with no clear D. The length of the CDR3 is 13 residues. Germline V lookup: CDR1 MNHNS, CDR2 SASEGT. The V and J ends lost 4 bases and 0 bases respectively, with 4 bases between them. The CDR3, as DNA: TGTGCCAGCAGTGCCTCAGCCAAAAACATTCAGTACTTC. It yields the protein CASSASAKNIQYF.

This clonotype was counted at least ten times. The chain couples TRBV7-2 to TRBJ1-2; 9 nucleotides line up with TRBD1. Germline V lookup: CDR1 SGHTA, CDR2 FQGNSA. V lost 3 bases and J lost 4; bases outside the gene matches: 0. The CDR3 is 13 amino acids. The CDR3 sequence is CASSLDRGYGYTF. In DNA form, the CDR3 reads TGTGCCAGCAGCTTGGACAGGGGCTATGGCTACACCTTC.

The CDR3 sequence: CASSRPGLASDPYEQYF. CDR3 bases: TGTGCCAGCAGTCGACCGGGACTAGCGTCTGATCCCTACGAGCAGTACTTC. The chain joins TRBV27 to TRBJ2-7; 10 bases are a match to TRBD2. Trimming at V came to 5 bases and at J to 2 bases, leaving 12 bases not matched to a gene. The germline CDR1 and CDR2 sequences are MNHEY and SMNVEV (reference sequence). This CDR3 is 17 amino acids long.

This chain uses TRBV20-1 with TRBJ1-1; D is possibly TRBD1 (6 bases). Per germline, CDR1 DFQATT and CDR2 SNEGSKA (reference sequence). Deletions cut 6 bases from V and 3 bases from J, with 14 bases between. This CDR3 comprises 13 residues. The CDR3 region has the DNA TGCAGTGCCACACGGGGGCACGACACTGAAGCTTTCTTT. Its protein is CSATRGHDTEAFF.

CDR3 DNA sequence: TGCAGTGCTAGGTGGCAGGGAGGAGCTTTCTTT. Its translation: CSARWQGGAFF. The chain couples TRBV20-1 to TRBJ1-1, with D possibly TRBD1 on 5 matching bases. From germline, CDR1 is DFQATT and CDR2 SNEGSKA (reference sequence). V dropped 3 bases and J dropped 10 bases, with 12 bases sitting between them. The CDR3 covers 11 residues.

This clonotype was found a few times. The V and J genes are TRBV25-1 and TRBJ2-5, with D perhaps TRBD1 (6 bases). CDR1 is MGHDK and CDR2 is SYGVNS in the germline V gene. Between the trimmed V and J ends, which lost 7 bases and 4 bases, there was a span of 16 bases. The CDR3 covers 14 residues. The CDR3 region is CASTDRLRGETQYF. CDR3 nucleotides: TGTGCCAGCACCGACAGGTTACGGGGAGAGACCCAGTACTTC.

The V and J genes are TRBV5-1 and TRBJ2-7; D remains ambiguous. CDR1 SGHRS and CDR2 YFSETQ come from the germline V gene. This CDR3 is 14 amino acids long. The V end was cut by 0 bases, the J end by 2 bases, with 9 bases between. The CDR3 bases are TGCGCCAGCAGCTTGGATACCAGGACCTACGAGCAGTACTTC. This encodes CASSLDTRTYEQYF.

There are a few counts of this clonotype. This chain connects TRBV5-6 to TRBJ1-6; D gene unclear. The CDR3 spans 14 residues. The V gene lost 0 bases and the J gene lost 11 bases, with 12 bases spanning the gap. CDR1 is SGHDT, CDR2 YYEEEE, per germline. CDR3 nucleotide sequence: TGTGCCAGCAGCTTGGAGGGTACGTCCGCACCCCTCCACTTT. It yields the protein CASSLEGTSAPLHF.

This sequence joins TRBV12-3 or TRBV12-4 and TRBJ2-2, with 9 bases lining up with TRBD1. Losses at the gene ends were 7 bases for V and 4 bases for J; bases not matched to a gene: 13. The CDR3 runs to 17 residues. CDR3 in DNA: TGTGCCAGCATTCGAAACCGGGACAGGGTATTCACCGGGGAGCTGTTTTTT. Translation: CASIRNRDRVFTGELFF.

This clonotype was counted between two and nine times. This sequence joins TRBV7-9 and TRBJ2-1; 11 bases are a match to TRBD2. This CDR3 region has 16 residues. V lost 5 bases to trimming and J lost 3 bases; unmatched junction nucleotides: 6. The germline V gene has CDR1 SEHNR and CDR2 FQNEAQ (reference sequence). In DNA, the CDR3 is TGTGCCAGCAGCCCCGTGACTAGCGGGGACTACAATGAGCAGTTCTTC. Translating gives CASSPVTSGDYNEQFF. The whole variable domain, remainder taken from reference TRBV7-9 and TRBJ2-1, is DTGVSQNPRHKITKRGQNVTFRCDPISEHNRLYWYRQTLGQGPEFLTYFQNEAQLEKSRLLSDRFSAERPKGSFSTLEIQRTEQGDSAMYLCASSPVTSGDYNEQFFGPGTRLTVL.

This sequence joins TRBV6-5 and TRBJ1-4, with D maybe TRBD1 (5 bases). V lost 2 bases to trimming and J lost 0 bases, with 10 bases between them. Germline-derived CDR1 and CDR2 are MNHEY and SVGAGI. This CDR3 is built from 16 residues. The CDR3 protein is CASSYGTVTTNEKLFF. Here the CDR3 DNA reads TGTGCCAGCAGTTACGGGACCGTTACAACTAATGAAAAACTGTTTTTT.

This clonotype was counted between two and nine times. J is TRBJ1-2 and V is TRBV27; no clear D. The germline V gene encodes CDR1 MNHEY and CDR2 SMNVEV (reference sequence). Trimming took 8 bases from V and 2 from J, leaving 9 bases between them. There are 12 residues in the CDR3. As DNA, the CDR3 is TGTGCCAGCGGCGGGCAGAACTATGGCTACACCTTC. It translates to CASGGQNYGYTF.

There are a few counts of this clonotype. The gene calls are TRBV7-9 and TRBJ1-2; D gene ambiguous. Trimming left V 3 bases short and J 1 base short, with 6 bases between. The CDR3 is 13 amino acids. CDR1 and CDR2 from the germline V gene are SEHNR and FQNEAQ (reference sequence). CDR3 loop: CASSLEVNYGYTF. CDR3 nucleotides: TGTGCCAGCAGCTTGGAGGTTAACTATGGCTACACCTTC.

The chain links TRBV20-1 to TRBJ2-7, with 7 bases that match TRBD2. Per the germline V gene, CDR1 is DFQATT and CDR2 is SNEGSKA (reference sequence). The ends lost 5 bases at V and 4 bases at J; junction bases unmatched: 26. The CDR3 is made up of 19 amino acids. CDR3 in amino acids: CSAFSALLLGEGAQYEQYF. DNA of the CDR3: TGCAGTGCTTTTAGTGCCCTCCTATTAGGGGAGGGAGCCCAATACGAGCAGTACTTC.